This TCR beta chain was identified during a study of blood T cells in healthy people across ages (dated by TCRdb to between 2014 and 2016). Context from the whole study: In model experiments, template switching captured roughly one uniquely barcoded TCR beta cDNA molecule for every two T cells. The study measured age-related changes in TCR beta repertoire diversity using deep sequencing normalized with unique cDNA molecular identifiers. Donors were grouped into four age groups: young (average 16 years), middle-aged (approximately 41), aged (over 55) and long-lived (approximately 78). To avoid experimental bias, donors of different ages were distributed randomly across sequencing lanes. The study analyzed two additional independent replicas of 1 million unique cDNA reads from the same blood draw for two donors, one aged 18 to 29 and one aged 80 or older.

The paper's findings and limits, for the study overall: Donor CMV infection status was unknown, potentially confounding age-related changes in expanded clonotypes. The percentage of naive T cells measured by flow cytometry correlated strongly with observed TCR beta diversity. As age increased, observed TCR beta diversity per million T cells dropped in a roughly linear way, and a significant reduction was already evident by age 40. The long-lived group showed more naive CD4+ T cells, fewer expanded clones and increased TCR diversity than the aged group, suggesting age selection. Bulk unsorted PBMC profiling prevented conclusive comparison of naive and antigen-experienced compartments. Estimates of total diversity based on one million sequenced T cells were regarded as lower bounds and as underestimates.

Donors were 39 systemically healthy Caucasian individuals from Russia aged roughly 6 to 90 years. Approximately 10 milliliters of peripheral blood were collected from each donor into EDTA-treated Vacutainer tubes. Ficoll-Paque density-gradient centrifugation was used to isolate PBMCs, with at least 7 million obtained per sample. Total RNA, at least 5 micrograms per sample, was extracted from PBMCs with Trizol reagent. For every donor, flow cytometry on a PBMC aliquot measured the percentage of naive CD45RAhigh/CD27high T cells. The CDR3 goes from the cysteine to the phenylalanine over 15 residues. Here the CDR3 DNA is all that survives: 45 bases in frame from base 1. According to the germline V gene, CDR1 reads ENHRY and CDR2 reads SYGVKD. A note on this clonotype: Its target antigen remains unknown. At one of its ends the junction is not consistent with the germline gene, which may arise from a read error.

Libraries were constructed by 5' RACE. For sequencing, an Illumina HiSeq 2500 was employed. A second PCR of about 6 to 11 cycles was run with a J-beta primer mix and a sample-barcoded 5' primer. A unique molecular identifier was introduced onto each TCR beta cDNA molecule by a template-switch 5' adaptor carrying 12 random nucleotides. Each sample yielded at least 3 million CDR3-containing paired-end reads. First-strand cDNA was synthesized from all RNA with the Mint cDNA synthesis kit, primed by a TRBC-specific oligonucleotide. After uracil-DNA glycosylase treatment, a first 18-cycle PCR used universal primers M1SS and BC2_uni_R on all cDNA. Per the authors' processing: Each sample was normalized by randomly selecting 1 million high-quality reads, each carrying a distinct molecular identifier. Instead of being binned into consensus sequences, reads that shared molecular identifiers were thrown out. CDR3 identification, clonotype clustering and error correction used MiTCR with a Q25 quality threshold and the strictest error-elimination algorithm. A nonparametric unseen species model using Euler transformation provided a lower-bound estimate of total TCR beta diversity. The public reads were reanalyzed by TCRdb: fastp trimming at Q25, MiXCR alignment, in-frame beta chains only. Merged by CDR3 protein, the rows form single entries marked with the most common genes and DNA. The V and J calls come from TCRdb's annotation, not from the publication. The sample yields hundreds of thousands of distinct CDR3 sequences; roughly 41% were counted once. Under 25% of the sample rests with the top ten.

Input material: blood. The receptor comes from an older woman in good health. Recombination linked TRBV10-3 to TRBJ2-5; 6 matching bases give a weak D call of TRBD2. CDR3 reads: CAISDNQGGQETQYF. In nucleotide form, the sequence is TGTGCTATCAGTGATAATCAGGGAGGACAAGAGACCCAGTACTTC.